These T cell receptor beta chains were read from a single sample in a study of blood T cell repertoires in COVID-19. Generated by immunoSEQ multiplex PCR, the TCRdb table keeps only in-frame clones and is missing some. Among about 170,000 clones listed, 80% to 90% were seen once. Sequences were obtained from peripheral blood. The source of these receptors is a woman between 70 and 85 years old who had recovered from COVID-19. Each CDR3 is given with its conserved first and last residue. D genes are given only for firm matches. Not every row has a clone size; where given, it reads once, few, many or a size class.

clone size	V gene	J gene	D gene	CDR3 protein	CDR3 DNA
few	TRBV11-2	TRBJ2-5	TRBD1	CASSRGPTGEETQYF	TGTGCCAGCAGCCGAGGGCCGACAGGGGAGGAGACCCAGTACTTC
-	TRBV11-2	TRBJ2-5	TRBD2	CASSQFPGGYQYQETQYF	TGTGCCAGCAGCCAGTTTCCGGGGGGGTACCAGTACCAAGAGACCCAGTACTTC
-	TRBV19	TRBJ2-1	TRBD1	CASSIRGRNEQFF	TGTGCCAGTAGTATCAGGGGGCGGAATGAGCAGTTCTTC
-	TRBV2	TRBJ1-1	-	CASRNRARDTEAFF	TGTGCCAGCCGGAACAGGGCGAGGGACACTGAAGCTTTCTTT
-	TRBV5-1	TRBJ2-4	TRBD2	CASSPRLAGIAKNIQYF	TGCGCCAGCAGCCCCCGACTAGCGGGAATAGCCAAAAACATTCAGTACTTC
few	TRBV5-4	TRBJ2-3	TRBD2	CASTRGLGPDTQYF	TGTGCCAGCACCCGGGGACTAGGGCCAGATACGCAGTATTTT
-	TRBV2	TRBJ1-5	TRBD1	CASSSGTGRPQHF	TGTGCCAGCAGCTCCGGGACAGGGCGGCCCCAGCATTTT
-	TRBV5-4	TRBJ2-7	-	CASSDRAGSEQYF	TGTGCCAGCAGCGACAGGGCGGGAAGCGAGCAGTACTTC
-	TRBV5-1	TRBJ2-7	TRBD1	CASSRQGSSYEQYF	TGCGCCAGCAGCCGACAGGGGAGCTCCTACGAGCAGTACTTC
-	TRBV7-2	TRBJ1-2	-	CATQLGYGNYGYTF	TGTGCCACCCAGCTTGGGTACGGGAACTATGGCTACACCTTC
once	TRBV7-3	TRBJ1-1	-	CASSLRQLVNTEAFF	TGTGCCAGCAGCCTCCGACAGTTGGTGAACACTGAAGCTTTCTTT
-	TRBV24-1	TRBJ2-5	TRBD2	CATSPGTSGTQETQYF	TGTGCCACCAGTCCCGGGACTAGCGGGACCCAAGAGACCCAGTACTTC
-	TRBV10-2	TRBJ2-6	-	CASRSVPGLTSSGANVLTF	TGCGCCAGCAGAAGCGTCCCGGGACTGACAAGCTCTGGGGCCAACGTCCTGACTTTC
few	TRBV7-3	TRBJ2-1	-	CASSTTQGLRDNEQFF	TGTGCCAGCAGCACGACACAGGGTCTGAGGGACAATGAGCAGTTCTTC
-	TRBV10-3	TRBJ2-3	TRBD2	CAMAGGPDTQYF	TGTGCCATGGCGGGAGGGCCGGATACGCAGTATTTT
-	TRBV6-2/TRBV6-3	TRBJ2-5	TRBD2	CASSPRLAGRGHQYF	TGTGCCAGCAGTCCCCGACTAGCGGGGAGAGGCCACCAGTACTTC
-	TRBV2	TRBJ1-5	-	CASSPTGAPNQPQHF	TGTGCCAGCAGTCCAACAGGAGCCCCGAATCAGCCCCAGCATTTT
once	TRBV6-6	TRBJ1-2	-	CASRPTGGDYGYTF	TGTGCCAGCAGACCCACGGGGGGGGACTATGGCTACACCTTC
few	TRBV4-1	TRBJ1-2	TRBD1	CASSQGTGAYGYTF	TGCGCCAGCAGCCAAGGTACAGGGGCCTATGGCTACACCTTC
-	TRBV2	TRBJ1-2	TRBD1	CASSEGVRGQDYGYTF	TGTGCCAGCAGTGAAGGCGTAAGGGGACAGGACTATGGCTACACCTTC
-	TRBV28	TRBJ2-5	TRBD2	CASSLSPTGGTQYF	TGTGCCAGCAGTTTATCGCCGACGGGGGGGACCCAGTACTTC
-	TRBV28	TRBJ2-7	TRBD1	CASRSLGTGLYEQYF	TGTGCCAGCAGGTCCCTCGGGACAGGGCTGTACGAGCAGTACTTC
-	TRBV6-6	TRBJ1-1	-	CASSSRGGAGYTEAFF	TGTGCCAGCAGTTCCCGGGGGGGCGCGGGGTACACTGAAGCTTTCTTT
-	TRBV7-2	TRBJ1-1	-	CASSLVGGGRTEAFF	TGTGCCAGCAGCTTAGTGGGTGGGGGCAGGACTGAAGCTTTCTTT
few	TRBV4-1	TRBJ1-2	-	CASSQEDRVPYGYTF	TGCGCCAGCAGCCAGGAGGACCGGGTCCCCTATGGCTACACCTTC
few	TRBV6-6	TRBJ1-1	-	CASSNPEGGAEAFF	TGTGCCAGCAGTAACCCCGAGGGCGGCGCTGAAGCTTTCTTT
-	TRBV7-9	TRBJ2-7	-	CATAIRGALTYEQYF	TGTGCCACCGCGATCCGGGGGGCTCTAACCTACGAGCAGTACTTC
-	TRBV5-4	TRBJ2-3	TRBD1	CASTPPPGQGASTDTQYF	TGTGCCAGCACCCCCCCACCCGGACAGGGGGCATCCACAGATACGCAGTATTTT
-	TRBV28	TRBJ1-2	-	CASSRRVNYGYTF	TGTGCCAGCAGCCGACGGGTGAACTATGGCTACACCTTC
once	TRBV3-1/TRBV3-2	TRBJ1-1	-	CASSQGQAMNTEAFF	TGTGCCAGCAGCCAGGGTCAGGCTATGAACACTGAAGCTTTCTTT
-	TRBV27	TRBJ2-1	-	CASKIMGGHTFF	TGTGCCAGCAAAATAATGGGGGGGCATACGTTCTTC
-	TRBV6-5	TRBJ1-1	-	CASSYVRGGRTEAFF	TGTGCCAGCAGTTACGTCCGGGGAGGTAGGACTGAAGCTTTCTTT
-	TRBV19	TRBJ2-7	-	CASSWVGAGLHEQYF	TGTGCCAGTAGTTGGGTGGGGGCAGGGCTTCACGAGCAGTACTTC
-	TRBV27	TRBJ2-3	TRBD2	CASSLELAASTDTQYF	TGTGCCAGCTCCCTCGAACTAGCGGCAAGCACAGATACGCAGTATTTT
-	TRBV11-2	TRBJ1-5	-	CASPREHYSNQPQHF	TGTGCCAGCCCACGGGAGCATTATAGCAATCAGCCCCAGCATTTT
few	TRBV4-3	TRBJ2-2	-	CASSQEGTYGLAGELFF	TGCGCCAGCAGCCAAGAGGGGACATACGGTTTGGCCGGGGAGCTGTTTTTT
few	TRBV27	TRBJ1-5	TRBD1	CASSPTGQGMGQPQHF	TGTGCCAGCAGTCCGACCGGACAGGGGATGGGGCAGCCCCAGCATTTT
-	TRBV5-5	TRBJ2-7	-	CASSPLSGSYEQYF	TGTGCCAGCAGCCCCCTGAGTGGCTCCTACGAGCAGTACTTC